This passage covers 21 T cell receptor beta chains from one sample sequenced in a study of T cells after yellow fever vaccination. TCRdb used MiXCR to reprocess the 5' RACE reads, holding one entry per CDR3 protein. This sample carries over 300,000 distinct CDR3 sequences, roughly 3.5% of them seen once, and the ten largest clones take about a quarter. The sample was PBMCs, taken on the day of the yellow fever booster vaccination. The receptors were sampled from a young man who received the YFV17D yellow fever vaccine.

This clonotype occurred many times. The rearrangement links TRBV4-2 to TRBJ1-2, with D perhaps TRBD1 (6 bases). Germline CDR1 and CDR2: LGHNA and YNFKEQ. The CDR3 covers 17 residues. Trimming left V 0 bases short and J 1 base short, with 15 bases between. CDR3 nucleotide sequence: TGTGCCAGCAGCCAAGATCTTTCGGGGGCGCTTAACTATGGCTACACCTTC. As protein: CASSQDLSGALNYGYTF.

This clonotype was picked up many times. The V gene is TRBV5-1, the J gene TRBJ1-1, with D possibly being TRBD1 (5 bases). Looked up from germline, CDR1 is SGHRS and CDR2 is YFSETQ. This CDR3 spans 14 amino acids. Trimming left V 4 bases short and J 4 bases short, with 14 bases between. The chain's CDR3 is CASSPQGASTEAFF. DNA of the CDR3: TGCGCCAGCAGCCCGCAGGGAGCCTCCACTGAAGCTTTCTTT.

This clonotype was recorded many times. The chain uses TRBV6-2 or TRBV6-3 and TRBJ2-1, with 7 bases aligning to TRBD2. J gave up 9 bases and V 8 bases, and 13 bases lay outside the gene matches. The CDR3 is 14 amino acids. CDR1 and CDR2 (germline): MNHEY, SVGEGT. CDR3 amino acids: CASSLNGLVSEQFF. As DNA, the CDR3 is TGTGCCAGCTCATTAAACGGACTAGTTTCTGAGCAGTTCTTC.

The J gene is TRBJ2-7, the V gene TRBV18, with TRBD2 as a possible D gene (6 bases). From germline, CDR1 is KGHSH and CDR2 LQKENI. CDR3 length: 15 amino acids. V was shortened by 6 bases and J by 3 bases, with 18 bases between the two germline ends. The CDR3 bases are TGTGCCAGCTCGCGGGGCCAGGGAAGCTACTACGAGCAGTACTTC. It specifies CASSRGQGSYYEQYF.

The rearrangement links TRBV14 to TRBJ1-6; possible D gene TRBD1, 6 bases. The germline V and J ends were trimmed by 4 bases and 8 bases, with 15 bases remaining between them. This CDR3 comprises 15 residues. Germline assignment: CDR1 SGHDN and CDR2 FVKESK. CDR3 DNA sequence: TGTGCCAGCAGCCCCGCAGGGGATCATTATTCACCCCTCCACTTT. This translates into CASSPAGDHYSPLHF.

At least ten counts were recorded for this clonotype. The chain employs TRBV19 and TRBJ1-1; no definite D call. The CDR3 has 15 residues. Deletions cut 7 bases from V and 1 base from J, with 16 bases between. Per the germline V gene, CDR1 is LNHDA and CDR2 is SQIVND (reference sequence). The CDR3 sequence is CASIPGLGRNTEAFF. The CDR3 nucleotides are TGTGCCAGTATCCCCGGGTTGGGGAGGAACACTGAAGCTTTCTTT.

This clonotype was seen a handful of times. This sequence joins TRBV6-2 or TRBV6-3 and TRBJ2-3, with 12 bases that match TRBD2. The trim removed 6 bases at V and 8 bases at J, leaving 6 bases unmatched. Germline values: CDR1 MNHEY, CDR2 SVGEGT. This CDR3 comprises 14 residues. CDR3 nucleotides: TGTGCCAGCAGGGCTAGCGGGGGGGCCGTTACGCAGTATTTT. Protein: CASRASGGAVTQYF.

This rearrangement joins TRBV12-3 or TRBV12-4 to TRBJ1-2; 8 nucleotides agree with TRBD1. This CDR3 spans 14 amino acids. V was clipped by 8 bases and J by 4 bases; unmatched bases: 9. Written as DNA, the CDR3 is TGTGCCAGCGGTCCCCGGGACAGGTTCTATGGCTACACCTTC. This gives the protein CASGPRDRFYGYTF.

This clonotype was counted many times. The V and J genes are TRBV6-6 and TRBJ1-6; D not resolved. This CDR3 has 14 residues. V dropped 4 bases and J dropped 7 bases, with 11 bases sitting between them. Germline loops: CDR1 MNHNY, CDR2 SVGAGI (reference sequence). As DNA, the CDR3 is TGTGCCAGCAGTTCCGGTAAAGCGAATTCACCCCTCCACTTT. It encodes CASSSGKANSPLHF.

There are a few counts of this clonotype. CDR3 amino acids: CASSRPGHLGLSTSTDTQYF. The DNA of the CDR3 is TGTGCCAGCAGCCGACCGGGACACCTCGGACTATCAACTAGCACAGATACGCAGTATTTT. This rearrangement joins TRBV7-9 to TRBJ2-3; the D gene could be TRBD1 or TRBD2 (6 bases each). Trimming removed 5 bases from V and 0 bases from J, with 27 bases in between. The CDR3 runs to 20 residues. Per germline, CDR1 SEHNR and CDR2 FQNEAQ (reference sequence).

This clonotype appeared a few times. V and J are TRBV4-2 and TRBJ1-2; no clear D gene. V was pared by 1 base and J by 7 bases, with 13 bases between. The CDR3 has 14 amino acids. Germline lookup yields CDR1 LGHNA and CDR2 YNFKEQ. CDR3 amino acids: CASSQGYMGSGYTF. The CDR3, as DNA: TGTGCCAGCAGCCAAGGTTACATGGGGTCTGGCTACACCTTC.

This clonotype was seen a few times. This chain uses TRBV24-1 with TRBJ2-2; D remains unclear. The germline V gene encodes CDR1 KGHDR and CDR2 SFDVKD. With 6 bases removed from V and 5 bases from J, the gap between germline ends came to 9 bases. The CDR3 loop spans 13 amino acids. CDR3 nucleotide sequence: TGTGCCACCAGTTTATCGGAGACCGGGGAGCTGTTTTTT. Its translation: CATSLSETGELFF.

This clonotype came up many times. The chain links TRBV4-1 to TRBJ2-5, with 8 positions matching TRBD1. Looked up from germline, CDR1 is MGHRA and CDR2 is YSYEKL. The CDR3 is made up of 16 amino acids. The trim removed 4 bases at V and 4 bases at J, leaving 11 bases unmatched. This CDR3 is CASSLDQGAVGETQYF. CDR3 coding DNA: TGCGCCAGCAGCCTGGATCAGGGGGCCGTGGGAGAGACCCAGTACTTC.

This clonotype has just a few counts. V gene TRBV3-1 combines with J gene TRBJ2-7; TRBD1 matches 9 bases. Losses at the gene ends were 8 bases for V and 1 base for J; bases not matched to a gene: 3. This CDR3 is built from 13 residues. Germline CDR1 LGHDT, CDR2 YNNKEL (reference sequence). CDR3 DNA: TGTGCCAGCCGACAGGGGGAATCCTACGAGCAGTACTTC. Translated, it gives CASRQGESYEQYF.

The chain carries TRBV5-6 and TRBJ2-5, with D possibly matching TRBD1 (6 bases). The CDR3 consists of 15 residues. Germline loops: CDR1 SGHDT, CDR2 YYEEEE. The ends were cut back, 4 bases at V and 1 base at J, with 14 bases in the middle. The CDR3: CASSRPTGSQETQYF. The CDR3 nucleotides are TGTGCCAGCAGCCGACCGACAGGATCCCAAGAGACCCAGTACTTC.

This clonotype was observed a handful of times. The chain combines TRBV6-1 with TRBJ1-2; TRBD1 might be the D (6 bases). Germline assignment: CDR1 MNHNS and CDR2 SASEGT. Trimming stripped 3 bases from V and 2 bases from J, with 16 bases between. The CDR3 length is 16 residues. Here the CDR3 reads CASSDFPRQGNYGYTF. The CDR3 DNA follows: TGTGCCAGCAGTGATTTCCCCCGGCAGGGGAACTATGGCTACACCTTC.

This clonotype was seen a few times. The gene calls are TRBV5-1 and TRBJ2-6; D ambiguous. With 4 bases removed from V and 2 bases from J, the gap between germline ends came to 7 bases. Germline assignment: CDR1 SGHRS and CDR2 YFSETQ. The CDR3 contains 14 residues. CDR3 loop: CASSLSTGANVLTF. CDR3 nucleotide sequence: TGCGCCAGCAGCCTTTCTACTGGGGCCAACGTCCTGACTTTC. The variable domain in full, completed from reference TRBV5-1 and TRBJ2-6, reads KAGVTQTPRYLIKTRGQQVTLSCSPISGHRSVSWYQQTPGQGLQFLFEYFSETQRNKGNFPGRFSGRQFSNSRSEMNVSTLELGDSALYLCASSLSTGANVLTFGAGSRLTVL.

The chain combines TRBV6-5 with TRBJ2-3; D unclear. V was pared by 0 bases and J by 4 bases, with 14 bases between. Germline values: CDR1 MNHEY, CDR2 SVGAGI. The CDR3 has 16 residues. The CDR3 DNA sequence: TGTGCCAGCAGTTACTCGACGTGGGGTCGGGCAGATACGCAGTATTTT. Encoded protein: CASSYSTWGRADTQYF.

This clonotype was detected many times. The chain combines TRBV5-1 with TRBJ1-1; D possibly corresponds to TRBD1 (5 bases). The CDR3 length is 14 residues. V dropped 4 bases and J dropped 1 base, with 11 bases sitting between them. Germline-derived CDR1 and CDR2 are SGHRS and YFSETQ. The CDR3 nucleotides are TGCGCCAGCAGCGCCACCACAGGGAACACTGAAGCTTTCTTT. Translated: CASSATTGNTEAFF.

In this sample, this clonotype turned up many times. The rearrangement uses TRBV20-1 and TRBJ2-3; D is possibly TRBD2 (6 bases). V was clipped by 5 bases and J by 1 base, with 13 bases between them. The CDR3 runs 14 residues. The germline gives CDR1 DFQATT, CDR2 SNEGSKA (reference sequence). DNA for the CDR3: TGCAGTGCTCACCCGGCTAGCGGCACAGATACGCAGTATTTT. It yields the protein CSAHPASGTDTQYF.

This clonotype was observed at least ten times. The chain employs TRBV5-1 and TRBJ2-1; the D is unclear. V dropped 0 bases and J dropped 5 bases, with 9 bases sitting between them. The CDR3 is 14 amino acids. The germline V gene encodes CDR1 SGHRS and CDR2 YFSETQ. For the CDR3, the DNA is TGCGCCAGCAGCTTGGGGGTATCAGACAATGAGCAGTTCTTC. Its protein product is CASSLGVSDNEQFF. The variable domain in full, completed from reference TRBV5-1 and TRBJ2-1, reads KAGVTQTPRYLIKTRGQQVTLSCSPISGHRSVSWYQQTPGQGLQFLFEYFSETQRNKGNFPGRFSGRQFSNSRSEMNVSTLELGDSALYLCASSLGVSDNEQFFGPGTRLTVL.